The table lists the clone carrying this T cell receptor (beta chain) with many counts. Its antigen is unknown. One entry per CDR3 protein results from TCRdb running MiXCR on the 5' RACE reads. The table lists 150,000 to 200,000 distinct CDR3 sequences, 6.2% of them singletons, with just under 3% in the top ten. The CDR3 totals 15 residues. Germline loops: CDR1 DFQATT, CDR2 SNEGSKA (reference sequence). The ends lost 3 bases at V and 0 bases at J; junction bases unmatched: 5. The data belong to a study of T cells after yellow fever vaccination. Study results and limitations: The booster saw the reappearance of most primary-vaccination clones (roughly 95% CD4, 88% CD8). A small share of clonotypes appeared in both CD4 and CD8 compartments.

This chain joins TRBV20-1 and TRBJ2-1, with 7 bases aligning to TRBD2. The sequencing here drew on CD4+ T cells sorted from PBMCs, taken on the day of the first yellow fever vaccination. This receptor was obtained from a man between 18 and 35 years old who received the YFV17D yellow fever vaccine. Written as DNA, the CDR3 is TGCAGTGCTAGGAAGGCGGGGGACTCCTACAATGAGCAGTTCTTC. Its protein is CSARKAGDSYNEQFF.